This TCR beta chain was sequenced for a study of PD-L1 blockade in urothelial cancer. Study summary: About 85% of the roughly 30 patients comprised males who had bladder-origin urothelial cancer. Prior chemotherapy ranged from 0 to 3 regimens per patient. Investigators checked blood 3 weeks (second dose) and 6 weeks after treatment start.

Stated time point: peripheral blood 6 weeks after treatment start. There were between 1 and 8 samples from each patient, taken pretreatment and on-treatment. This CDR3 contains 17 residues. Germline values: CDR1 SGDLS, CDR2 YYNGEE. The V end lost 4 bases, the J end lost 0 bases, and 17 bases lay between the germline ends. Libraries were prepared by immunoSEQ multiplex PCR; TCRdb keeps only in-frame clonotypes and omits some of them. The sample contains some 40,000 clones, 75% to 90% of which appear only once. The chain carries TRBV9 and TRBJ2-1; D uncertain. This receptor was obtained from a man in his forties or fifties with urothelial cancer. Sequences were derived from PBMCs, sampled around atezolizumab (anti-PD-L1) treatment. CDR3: CASSPKAGMSSYNEQFF. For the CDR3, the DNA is TGTGCCAGCAGCCCAAAAGCAGGCATGAGCTCCTACAATGAGCAGTTCTTC. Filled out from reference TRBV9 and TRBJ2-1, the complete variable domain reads DSGVTQTPKHLITATGQRVTLRCSPRSGDLSVYWYQQSLDQGLQFLIQYYNGEERAKGNILERFSAQQFPDLHSELNLSSLELGDSALYFCASSPKAGMSSYNEQFFGPGTRLTVL.